The rows below give T cell receptor beta chains drawn from one sample of a study of circulating CD8 cells and anti-PD-1 response in melanoma. From the reads, TCRdb called clonotypes with MiXCR, one entry per CDR3 protein. The sample records several hundred distinct CDR3 sequences, around 7.2% being singletons. The sample here was CD8+ T cells from PBMCs, taken at baseline or after one month of anti-PD-1 therapy (not recorded which). The receptors shown here come from a human donor with melanoma. Both conserved end residues are part of each CDR3. The order of the fields is V gene, D gene, clone size, J gene, CDR3 DNA, CDR3 protein. D genes are given only for firm matches. Size is omitted from some rows. Given values are once, few, many or a class for expanded clones.

>TRBV28|NA|large|TRBJ1-1
TGTGCCAGCAGTTTATCGCGGAGGAGCACTGAAGCTTTCTTT
CASSLSRRSTEAFF
>TRBV27|NA|medium-sized|TRBJ2-5
TGTGCCAGCAGTTTGAACAGGGTTAGTGACGAGACCCAGTACTTC
CASSLNRVSDETQYF
>TRBV7-3|TRBD2|medium-sized|TRBJ2-3
TGTGCCAGCAGCTTATGGGCTAGCGGGGGCCTCACAGATACGCAGTATTTT
CASSLWASGGLTDTQYF
>TRBV19|TRBD1|medium-sized|TRBJ1-6
TGTGCCAGTGGGGGACAGCTTAATTCACCCCTCCACTTT
CASGGQLNSPLHF
>TRBV4-1|NA|few|TRBJ2-3
TGCGCCAGCAGCCACTGGGCAGGGGAAACAGATACGCAGTATTTT
CASSHWAGETDTQYF
>TRBV28|NA|medium-sized|TRBJ2-7
TGTGCCAGCAGTTTGGAAGGGGAAGGAGTCTACGAGCAGTACTTC
CASSLEGEGVYEQYF
>TRBV11-2|TRBD2|NA|TRBJ2-3
TGTGCCAGCAGCTTCCCGACTAGCGGGGGGTCTAGCACAGATACGCAGTATTTT
CASSFPTSGGSSTDTQYF
>TRBV5-5|NA|large|TRBJ1-4
TGTGCCAGCAGCCCCCTTCTAGGGACTCTGTACGAAAAACTGTTTTTT
CASSPLLGTLYEKLFF
>TRBV20-1|TRBD1|hyperexpanded|TRBJ2-7
TGCAGTGCTAGAGACACAGGGGAATTGTCCTACGAGCAGTACTTC
CSARDTGELSYEQYF
>TRBV20-1|NA|medium-sized|TRBJ1-1
TGCAGTGCTAGAGAAGGGGGTACTGAAGCTTTCTTT
CSAREGGTEAFF
>TRBV19|TRBD2|medium-sized|TRBJ2-1
TGTGCCAGTAGCCTTCTAGCGGGGTCGGACAATGAGCAGTTCTTC
CASSLLAGSDNEQFF
>TRBV20-1|NA|medium-sized|TRBJ2-7
TGCAGTGCTGACGCCGCGACTAACTACGAGCAGTACTTC
CSADAATNYEQYF
>TRBV5-6|NA|medium-sized|TRBJ1-1
TGTGCCAGCAGCTTGCAGGGATGGAACACTGAAGCTTTCTTT
CASSLQGWNTEAFF
>TRBV20-1|NA|large|TRBJ2-4
TGCAGTGCTAGACATCCGAGGACAGAGGCCAAAAACATTCAGTACTTC
CSARHPRTEAKNIQYF
>TRBV5-4|NA|large|TRBJ2-3
TGTGCCAGCAGCTTGGGAGGAGATACGCAGTATTTT
CASSLGGDTQYF
>TRBV7-2|TRBD2|medium-sized|TRBJ2-3
TGTGCCAGCAGCCTTGAGCGGGGGTATACGCAGTATTTT
CASSLERGYTQYF
>TRBV29-1|NA|medium-sized|TRBJ1-4
TGCAGCGTTGGTTCTTCGGCGGCCCCTAATGAAAAACTGTTTTTT
CSVGSSAAPNEKLFF
>TRBV7-3|NA|medium-sized|TRBJ2-3
TGTGCCAGCAGTCCCGAGCGTGGATACACAGATACGCAGTATTTT
CASSPERGYTDTQYF
>TRBV4-1|TRBD2|large|TRBJ2-1
TGCGCCAGCAGCCAAGATCCGGGCGGGAGGGAGCAGTTCTTC
CASSQDPGGREQFF